One sample yielded the 32 T cell receptor beta chains listed below, sequenced in a study of OX40 agonist ivuxolimab in advanced cancers. The table came from immunoSEQ multiplex PCR; TCRdb's copy has only in-frame clones and leaves some out. The table has about 57,000 clones, 83% seen once; the top ten hold 3.1%. Sequenced here: CD4+ or CD8+ T cells sorted from blood, sampled in a trial of the OX40 agonist ivuxolimab. These receptors were taken from an adult with an advanced solid tumor such as melanoma, head and neck, liver or kidney cancer.

The gene calls are TRBV15 and TRBJ2-5; perhaps TRBD2 as D (7 bases). CDR1 and CDR2 from the germline V gene are LNHNV and YYDKDF (reference sequence). V was cut by 0 bases and J by 4 bases, with 21 bases left in between. This CDR3 region has 18 residues. The CDR3 sequence: CATSRDRGGGSERETQYF. In DNA form, the CDR3 reads TGTGCCACCAGCAGAGATCGGGGAGGGGGGTCGGAGCGAGAGACCCAGTACTTC.

The V and J genes are TRBV2 and TRBJ1-1; possible D gene TRBD1, 6 bases. Germline assignment: CDR1 SNHLY and CDR2 FYNNEI. The V gene lost 6 bases and the J gene lost 3 bases, with 11 bases spanning the gap. The CDR3 has 13 amino acids. CDR3 in amino acids: CASRDSGDTEAFF. In nucleotides, the CDR3 is TGTGCCAGCAGAGACTCAGGGGACACTGAAGCTTTCTTT.

CDR3 residues: CASSQDRDRHSSEQYF. CDR3 sequence (DNA): TGTGCCAGCAGCCAAGATCGAGACAGGCACTCTTCCGAGCAGTACTTC. The V call is TRBV4-2, the J call TRBJ2-7, with a tentative D call TRBD1 (6 bases). V lost 0 bases and J 6 bases, leaving 18 bases between the germline ends. CDR3 size: 16 residues. Germline CDR1 LGHNA, CDR2 YNFKEQ.

The chain uses TRBV5-1 and TRBJ2-1, with TRBD2 as a possible D gene (6 bases). The CDR3 length is 15 residues. Trimming shortened V by 0 bases and J by 9 bases, and 16 bases separated the two germline ends. Germline CDR1 reads SGHRS; CDR2 reads YFSETQ. The CDR3 sequence: CASSLAWTMQAEQFF. CDR3 in DNA: TGCGCCAGCAGCTTGGCCTGGACTATGCAGGCTGAGCAGTTCTTC.

This chain joins TRBV5-5 and TRBJ2-7, with D maybe TRBD2 (6 bases). The CDR3 has 18 amino acids. V was shortened by 1 base and J by 2 bases, with 22 bases between the two germline ends. Germline-derived CDR1 and CDR2 are SGHKS and YYEKEE (reference sequence). In DNA form, the CDR3 reads TGTGCCAGCAGCTTGAGGCCGGGGGATATTGATGAGACCTACGAGCAGTACTTC. This codes for CASSLRPGDIDETYEQYF.

The rearrangement links TRBV7-6 to TRBJ1-6; TRBD1 matches at 7 bases. The CDR3 consists of 14 residues. V lost 3 bases and J lost 8; bases outside the gene matches: 4. Germline loops: CDR1 SGHVS, CDR2 FNYEAQ. As DNA, the CDR3 is TGTGCCAGCAGCTTTGAGGGGGCCGATTCACCCCTCCACTTT. Translation: CASSFEGADSPLHF.

With regard to this clone: A junction boundary mismatches the germline segment, possibly from a read error. This chain uses TRBV5-3 with TRBJ1-1; a weak D match, TRBD1 (5 bases). TRBV5-3 is sorted into the ORF group, with uncertain function. CDR3 size: 14 residues. CDR3 region: CASSFSQGNTEAFF. CDR3 nucleotides: TGTGCCAGCAGCTTTAGCCAGGGTAACACTGAAGCTTTCTTT.

The chain carries TRBV11-2 and TRBJ1-1; no reliable D call. V lost 0 bases and J 4 bases, leaving 6 bases between the germline ends. Germline V gives CDR1 SGHAT, CDR2 FQNNGV. CDR3 length equals 13 residues. DNA of the CDR3: TGTGCCAGCAGCTTAGAGCTGAGCACTGAAGCTTTCTTT. Translating gives CASSLELSTEAFF. Filled out from reference TRBV11-2 and TRBJ1-1, the complete variable domain reads EAGVAQSPRYKIIEKRQSVAFWCNPISGHATLYWYQQILGQGPKLLIQFQNNGVVDDSQLPKDRFSAERLKGVDSTLKIQPAKLEDSAVYLCASSLELSTEAFFGQGTRLTVV.

The rearrangement joins TRBV28 to TRBJ1-5; 7 bases fit TRBD1. V gave up 6 bases and J gave up 0 bases; unmatched junction bases: 8. The CDR3 extends over 16 amino acids. Germline CDR1 MDHEN, CDR2 SYDVKM. The CDR3 DNA sequence: TGTGCCAGCAGCCCCCCGACAGGGAATAGCAATCAGCCCCAGCATTTT. This codes for CASSPPTGNSNQPQHF.

The V call is TRBV6-6, the J call TRBJ1-2; D unresolved. Trimming took off 3 bases at V and 2 bases at J, with 7 bases between the two ends. The V gene's germline CDR1 is MNHNY and CDR2 SVGAGI (reference sequence). CDR3 length: 13 residues. CDR3 in DNA: TGTGCCAGCAGTTATGGGGTGAACTATGGCTACACCTTC. Translated, it gives CASSYGVNYGYTF.

The chain is built from TRBV2 and TRBJ1-5; 7 bases map to TRBD1. The CDR3 totals 14 residues. The V and J ends lost 4 bases and 3 bases, in that order; junction bases with no gene match: 3. Germline assignment: CDR1 SNHLY and CDR2 FYNNEI. CDR3 region: CASSGDRSNQPQHF. In DNA form, the CDR3 reads TGTGCCAGCAGTGGGGACAGATCCAATCAGCCCCAGCATTTT.

Here the CDR3 DNA reads TGTGCCAGCAGCCCAGCCGACAGGGTTTTGTATGGCTACACCTTC. Translation: CASSPADRVLYGYTF. This rearrangement joins TRBV11-2 to TRBJ1-2; 7 bases fit TRBD1. The CDR3 runs to 15 residues. Germline loops: CDR1 SGHAT, CDR2 FQNNGV. With V trimmed by 5 bases and J by 5 bases, 11 bases remained unmatched.

The rearrangement joins TRBV14 to TRBJ2-1, with 7 nucleotides matching TRBD2. The CDR3 length is 16 residues. Germline CDR1 is SGHDN and CDR2 is FVKESK. The V gene end was trimmed by 6 bases and the J gene end by 4 bases; junction bases not matched to a gene: 12. CDR3: CASRDNLGGGYNEQFF. CDR3 nucleotides: TGTGCCAGCAGAGACAACCTCGGCGGGGGTTACAATGAGCAGTTCTTC.

V is TRBV6-1 and J is TRBJ2-7; 11 nucleotides line up with TRBD2. CDR1 and CDR2 from the germline V gene are MNHNS and SASEGT. This CDR3 comprises 13 residues. The trim removed 5 bases at V and 4 bases at J, leaving 1 base unmatched. This CDR3 reads CASSTSGRYEQYF. The CDR3 DNA reads TGTGCCAGCAGTACTAGCGGGAGATACGAGCAGTACTTC.

This clone was observed once. The V call is TRBV5-1, the J call TRBJ2-7, with D perhaps TRBD2 (6 bases). Deletions cut 0 bases from V and 5 bases from J, with 6 bases between. CDR3 length: 12 residues. The germline V gene has CDR1 SGHRS and CDR2 YFSETQ. This CDR3 reads CASSLGGDEQYF. In nucleotides, the CDR3 is TGCGCCAGCAGCTTGGGGGGGGACGAGCAGTACTTC.

This chain uses TRBV19 with TRBJ1-4, with a weak D call TRBD1 (5 bases). Germline loops: CDR1 LNHDA, CDR2 SQIVND (reference sequence). The V end lost 8 bases, the J end lost 1 base, and 14 bases lay between the germline ends. The CDR3 extends over 15 amino acids. Written as DNA, the CDR3 is TGTGCCAGTGCAGACCCGGGGGGAACTAATGAAAAACTGTTTTTT. Translating gives CASADPGGTNEKLFF.

The chain recombines TRBV11-2 with TRBJ2-3, with D maybe TRBD2 (6 bases). CDR1 is SGHAT, CDR2 FQNNGV, per germline. Trimming took off 1 base at V and 4 bases at J, with 18 bases between the two ends. The CDR3 consists of 17 residues. The CDR3: CASSLAPPGTGADTQYF. Here the CDR3 DNA reads TGTGCCAGCAGCTTAGCCCCCCCAGGGACTGGTGCAGATACGCAGTATTTT.

The rearrangement links TRBV28 to TRBJ2-4, with 8 bases aligning to TRBD2. Trimming cost V 3 bases and J 8 bases; bases outside gene matches: 9. Germline CDR1 and CDR2: MDHEN and SYDVKM. The CDR3 spans 15 residues. CDR3 sequence: CASSFLGGRGDIQYF. The CDR3 DNA sequence: TGTGCCAGCAGTTTCCTTGGCGGGCGGGGGGACATTCAGTACTTC.

V is TRBV28 and J is TRBJ2-3; 11 positions agree with TRBD2. V lost 3 bases, J lost 5 bases, and 1 base stayed unmatched. This CDR3 comprises 14 residues. From germline, CDR1 is MDHEN and CDR2 SYDVKM. CDR3 in amino acids: CASSFSGGGDTQYF. CDR3 in DNA: TGTGCCAGCAGTTTTAGCGGGGGGGGAGATACGCAGTATTTT. The complete variable domain, with remaining parts taken from reference TRBV28 and TRBJ2-3, reads DVKVTQSSRYLVKRTGEKVFLECVQDMDHENMFWYRQDPGLGLRLIYFSYDVKMKEKGDIPEGYSVSREKKERFSLILESASTNQTSMYLCASSFSGGGDTQYFGPGTRLTVL.

V and J are TRBV29-1 and TRBJ2-4; D not resolved. There are 13 residues in the CDR3. CDR1 and CDR2 (germline): SQVTM, ANQGSEA. V lost 4 bases and J lost 1, with 8 bases in between. The CDR3, as DNA: TGCAGCGTTGGGGGTTCGGCCAAAAACATTCAGTACTTC. This translates into CSVGGSAKNIQYF.

The chain carries TRBV6-1 and TRBJ1-4, with TRBD1 matching over 7 bases. The CDR3 has 14 amino acids. Germline-derived CDR1 and CDR2 are MNHNS and SASEGT. V lost 5 bases, J lost 5 bases, and 5 bases stayed unmatched. This CDR3 reads CASSTGTVNEKLFF. In DNA, the CDR3 is TGTGCCAGCAGTACCGGGACAGTAAATGAAAAACTGTTTTTT.

The chain couples TRBV10-1 to TRBJ2-1; D possibly corresponds to TRBD2 (5 bases). This CDR3 contains 15 residues. From germline, CDR1 is WNHNN and CDR2 SYGVQD (reference sequence). Trimming shortened V by 1 base and J by 9 bases, and 16 bases separated the two germline ends. The CDR3: CASSEFGSPTGEQFF. The CDR3 region has the DNA TGCGCCAGCAGTGAGTTTGGGAGCCCCACGGGTGAGCAGTTCTTC.

The V call is TRBV7-9, the J call TRBJ1-4; tentative D call: TRBD1 (5 bases). Germline CDR1 reads SEHNR; CDR2 reads FQNEAQ (reference sequence). Trimming pared 4 bases from V and 5 bases from J, leaving 11 bases between. CDR3 length: 14 amino acids. This CDR3 is CASSSGGGNEKLFF. Written as DNA, the CDR3 is TGTGCCAGCAGCTCCGGCGGGGGAAATGAAAAACTGTTTTTT.

The gene calls are TRBV15 and TRBJ1-2; D is unresolved. Germline V gene lookup returns CDR1 LNHNV and CDR2 YYDKDF (reference sequence). This CDR3 has 14 residues. Trimming took off 0 bases at V and 3 bases at J, with 8 bases between the two ends. CDR3 DNA: TGTGCCACCAGCAGAGACAGCGATTACTATGGCTACACCTTC. Translation gives CATSRDSDYYGYTF.

This clone was observed a single time. CDR3 nucleotides: TGTGCCAGCGCTAGCGGGAACTCCTACAATGAGCAGTTCTTC. Its translation is CASASGNSYNEQFF. V is TRBV11-1 and J is TRBJ2-1; 9 bases are a match to TRBD2. Losses at the gene ends were 8 bases for V and 0 bases for J; bases not matched to a gene: 2. The CDR3 has 14 residues. The germline V gene has CDR1 SGHAT and CDR2 FQDESV (reference sequence).

V usage is TRBV7-2 and J usage is TRBJ1-5; no definite D call. The CDR3 extends over 13 amino acids. CDR1 SGHTA and CDR2 FQGNSA come from the germline V gene. The ends were cut back, 1 base at V and 5 bases at J, with 6 bases in the middle. For the CDR3, the DNA is TGTGCCAGCAGCTTAGGAGGATATCAGCCCCAGCATTTT. This translates into CASSLGGYQPQHF.

This clone was observed a single time. The CDR3 sequence is CASRIGWEQYF. In DNA form, the CDR3 reads TGTGCCAGCAGGATAGGGTGGGAGCAGTACTTC. This rearrangement joins TRBV25-1 to TRBJ2-7; no definite D call. The germline CDR1 and CDR2 sequences are MGHDK and SYGVNS. The V and J ends lost 6 bases and 7 bases respectively, with 10 bases between them. CDR3 size: 11 residues.

V usage is TRBV18 and J usage is TRBJ2-2; 7 bases are a match to TRBD1. Germline V gene lookup returns CDR1 KGHSH and CDR2 LQKENI. The length of the CDR3 is 15 residues. With V trimmed by 6 bases and J by 5 bases, 9 bases remained unmatched. CDR3 nucleotides: TGTGCCAGCTCCCTGATGGGACAGATGACCGGGGAGCTGTTTTTT. It encodes CASSLMGQMTGELFF.

CDR3 in amino acids: CASSEDSINTEAFF. Written as DNA, the CDR3 is TGTGCCAGCAGTGAGGACAGCATCAACACTGAAGCTTTCTTT. The J gene is TRBJ1-1, the V gene TRBV2; a possible D gene is TRBD1 (6 bases). The CDR3 has 14 amino acids. The V end was cut by 3 bases, the J end by 2 bases, with 10 bases between. Germline V gene lookup returns CDR1 SNHLY and CDR2 FYNNEI.

The V and J genes are TRBV19 and TRBJ2-3; D may be TRBD2 (6 bases). The V and J ends lost 7 bases and 2 bases respectively, with 13 bases between them. The CDR3 runs 14 residues. CDR1 is LNHDA and CDR2 is SQIVND in the germline V gene (reference sequence). The CDR3 DNA reads TGTGCCAGTACTGAGGGAGGTAACACAGATACGCAGTATTTT. Amino acid sequence: CASTEGGNTDTQYF.

The sample holds a few counts of this clone. The V call is TRBV7-9, the J call TRBJ1-1; D unresolved. This CDR3 is 14 amino acids long. V was clipped by 4 bases and J by 5 bases, with 14 bases between them. Germline V CDR1 and CDR2: SEHNR, FQNEAQ (reference sequence). This CDR3 reads CASSSAGSLTEAFF. CDR3 DNA: TGTGCCAGCAGCTCCGCGGGGAGTCTGACTGAAGCTTTCTTT.

This sequence joins TRBV27 and TRBJ1-1; D is unresolved. The CDR3 contains 16 residues. Germline lookup yields CDR1 MNHEY and CDR2 SMNVEV (reference sequence). V was shortened by 5 bases and J by 1 base, with 17 bases between the two germline ends. The DNA of the CDR3 is TGTGCCAGCAGTCGCCCCCCTGCGGCGGCGAACACTGAAGCTTTCTTT. Translation: CASSRPPAAANTEAFF.